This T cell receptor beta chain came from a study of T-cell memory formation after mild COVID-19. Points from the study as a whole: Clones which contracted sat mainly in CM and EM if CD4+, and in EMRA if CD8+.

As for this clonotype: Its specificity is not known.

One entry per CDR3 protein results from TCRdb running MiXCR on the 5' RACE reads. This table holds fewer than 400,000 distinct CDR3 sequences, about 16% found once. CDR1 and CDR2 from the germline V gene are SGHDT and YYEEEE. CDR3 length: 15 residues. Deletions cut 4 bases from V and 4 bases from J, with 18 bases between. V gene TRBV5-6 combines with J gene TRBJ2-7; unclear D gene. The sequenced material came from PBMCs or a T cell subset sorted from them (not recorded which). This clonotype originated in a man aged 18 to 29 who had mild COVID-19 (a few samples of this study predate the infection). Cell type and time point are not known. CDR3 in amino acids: CASSQRPRLLYEQYV. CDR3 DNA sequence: TGTGCCAGCAGCCAGAGACCCCGTCTACTTTACGAGCAGTACGTC.